These 32 T cell receptor beta chains originate from one sample sequenced in a study of T cell changes during pregnancy in multiple sclerosis. The protocol was immunoSEQ multiplex PCR, while the TCRdb copy is restricted to in-frame clones and leaves out a portion. This sample has around 60,000 clones, with 75% to 95% found just once. The sequencing here drew on CD4+ T cells from peripheral blood mononuclear cells, taken after pregnancy. The source is a female donor in good health, enrolled as a control in a pregnancy study.

The rearrangement links TRBV2 to TRBJ2-5; the D is unclear. The V gene's germline CDR1 is SNHLY and CDR2 FYNNEI. The CDR3 loop spans 12 amino acids. The ends were cut back, 7 bases at V and 3 bases at J, with 9 bases in the middle. Here the CDR3 reads CASKVRKETQYF. The CDR3 DNA reads TGTGCCAGCAAGGTCAGGAAAGAGACCCAGTACTTC.

The V call is TRBV6-4, the J call TRBJ2-2; tentative D call: TRBD1 (5 bases). There are 16 residues in the CDR3. The germline V gene has CDR1 MRHNA and CDR2 SNTAGT. Trimming shortened V by 5 bases and J by 4 bases, and 17 bases separated the two germline ends. CDR3 amino acids: CASSQLSDTPTGELFF. Here the CDR3 DNA reads TGTGCCAGCAGTCAACTATCGGACACCCCCACCGGGGAGCTGTTTTTT.

The rearrangement joins TRBV5-1 to TRBJ2-4, with a possible D match to TRBD1 (5 bases). V was trimmed by 0 bases and J by 2 bases, leaving 12 bases between them. The CDR3 contains 16 residues. Germline-derived CDR1 and CDR2 are SGHRS and YFSETQ. CDR3 coding DNA: TGCGCCAGCAGCTTGGCCGCTGACAGTTCCAAAAACATTCAGTACTTC. Translation gives CASSLAADSSKNIQYF.

This chain uses TRBV5-4 with TRBJ2-2, with 12 bases that match TRBD2. The CDR3 has 18 residues. CDR1 and CDR2 (germline): SGHNT, YYREEE (reference sequence). J was trimmed by 4 bases and V by 0 bases; bases with no gene match: 7. This chain's CDR3 is CASSLGLLAGGPTGELFF. CDR3 bases: TGTGCCAGCAGCTTGGGCCTTCTAGCGGGGGGGCCCACCGGGGAGCTGTTTTTT.

V is TRBV29-1 and J is TRBJ2-2; TRBD2 is a possible D gene (6 bases). The CDR3 is 16 residues long. Per the germline V gene, CDR1 is SQVTM and CDR2 is ANQGSEA. V lost 4 bases, J lost 4 bases, and 19 bases lay in between. CDR3 coding DNA: TGCAGCGTTGGTACTAGCACATTTATTTCCACCGGGGAGCTGTTTTTT. This translates into CSVGTSTFISTGELFF.

The chain carries TRBV11-3 and TRBJ2-1; unclear D gene. Deletions cut 3 bases from V and 9 bases from J, with 15 bases between. This CDR3 is 14 amino acids long. Germline V gene data show CDR1 as SGHNT and CDR2 as YENEEA. Here the CDR3 DNA reads TGTGCCAGCAGCTTTCGCGGCCCAACGGGTGAGCAGTTCTTC. Protein product: CASSFRGPTGEQFF.

In its sample, this clone was seen once. The chain recombines TRBV19 with TRBJ1-3; D is ambiguous. Per the germline V gene, CDR1 is LNHDA and CDR2 is SQIVND (reference sequence). This CDR3 region has 15 residues. Trimming cost V 7 bases and J 0 bases, with 13 bases left between them. The CDR3 reads CASTPLLRSGNTIYF. The DNA of the CDR3 is TGTGCCAGTACTCCACTCCTTCGCTCTGGAAACACCATATATTTT.

This rearrangement joins TRBV30 to TRBJ1-5; D is perhaps TRBD1 (6 bases). CDR1 and CDR2 from the germline V gene are GTSNPN and SVGIG (reference sequence). There are 14 residues in the CDR3. The V end was cut by 0 bases, the J end by 3 bases, with 9 bases between. The CDR3 region is CAWSVVGANQPQHF. The CDR3 DNA reads as TGTGCCTGGAGTGTTGTGGGGGCCAATCAGCCCCAGCATTTT.

DNA for the CDR3: TGTGCCTGGAGTCCTTGGCGGGGGGGCACAGATACGCAGTATTTT. Protein sequence: CAWSPWRGGTDTQYF. This chain links TRBV30 with TRBJ2-3; 8 bases match TRBD2. This CDR3 has 15 amino acids. Per the germline V gene, CDR1 is GTSNPN and CDR2 is SVGIG (reference sequence). V lost 2 bases to trimming and J lost 1 base; unmatched junction nucleotides: 5. Variable domain in full (rest from reference TRBV30 and TRBJ2-3): SQTIHQWPATLVQPVGSPLSLECTVEGTSNPNLYWYRQAAGRGLQLLFYSVGIGQISSEVPQNLSASRPQDRQFILSSKKLLLSDSGFYLCAWSPWRGGTDTQYFGPGTRLTVL.

The V and J genes are TRBV19 and TRBJ2-1, with D perhaps matching TRBD1 (5 bases). Trimming removed 2 bases at V and 9 bases at J, with 8 bases between. CDR1 and CDR2 (germline): LNHDA, SQIVND (reference sequence). The CDR3 is 12 residues long. In DNA form, the CDR3 reads TGTGCCAGTAGTATACAGGGTAGTGAGCAGTTCTTC. Encoded protein: CASSIQGSEQFF.

DNA for the CDR3: TGTGCCAGCAGTCCTGACAGGGCCACAGAGACCCAGTACTTC. It yields the protein CASSPDRATETQYF. The chain combines TRBV7-9 with TRBJ2-5, with TRBD1 identical over 7 bases. Germline V gene data show CDR1 as SEHNR and CDR2 as FQNEAQ (reference sequence). The CDR3 is 14 amino acids. J lost 4 bases, V lost 6 bases, and 8 bases had no gene match. Variable domain in full (rest from reference TRBV7-9 and TRBJ2-5): DTGVSQNPRHKITKRGQNVTFRCDPISEHNRLYWYRQTLGQGPEFLTYFQNEAQLEKSRLLSDRFSAERPKGSFSTLEIQRTEQGDSAMYLCASSPDRATETQYFGPGTRLLVL.

This chain joins TRBV4-2 and TRBJ2-7, with TRBD1 as a possible D gene (6 bases). V lost 0 bases and J 5 bases, leaving 14 bases between the germline ends. CDR1 LGHNA and CDR2 YNFKEQ come from the germline V gene. The CDR3 is 15 residues long. Written as DNA, the CDR3 is TGTGCCAGCAGCCAAGAACGGCAGGGGCATAACGAGCAGTACTTC. Translating it yields CASSQERQGHNEQYF.

The CDR3 loop reads CASSLGTGGVTYEQYF. CDR3 in DNA: TGCGCCAGCAGCTTGGGAACAGGGGGCGTCACCTACGAGCAGTACTTC. V is TRBV5-1 and J is TRBJ2-7; TRBD1 agrees at 9 bases. Germline CDR1 and CDR2: SGHRS and YFSETQ. Trimming at V came to 0 bases and at J to 2 bases, leaving 6 bases not matched to a gene. The CDR3 consists of 16 residues.

The CDR3 nucleotides are TGTGCCAGCAGCTTCGGGGGTAGCTCCTACAATGAGCAGTTCTTC. It is translated as CASSFGGSSYNEQFF. V gene TRBV7-2 combines with J gene TRBJ2-1; perhaps TRBD2 as D (6 bases). V lost 3 bases and J 0 bases, leaving 9 bases between the germline ends. Looked up from germline, CDR1 is SGHTA and CDR2 is FQGNSA. The CDR3 totals 15 residues.

The gene calls are TRBV10-3 and TRBJ2-7, with 7 positions matching TRBD2. The CDR3 consists of 16 residues. With 6 bases clipped from V and 4 bases from J, the junction kept 15 bases outside the gene matches. Germline values: CDR1 ENHRY, CDR2 SYGVKD. The CDR3 sequence is CAIRIRGGGDVYEQYF. CDR3 DNA: TGTGCCATCAGAATTCGAGGTGGGGGGGATGTATACGAGCAGTACTTC.

The rearrangement uses TRBV25-1 and TRBJ1-3; 7 positions match TRBD1. Germline V gene data show CDR1 as MGHDK and CDR2 as SYGVNS. This CDR3 contains 16 residues. Trimming removed 5 bases from V and 0 bases from J; junction bases left unmatched: 7. The CDR3 sequence: CASSPGQWPSGNTIYF. CDR3 coding DNA: TGTGCCAGCAGTCCGGGACAGTGGCCCTCTGGAAACACCATATATTTT.

This chain connects TRBV19 to TRBJ1-2; 8 bases align to TRBD1. The ends lost 7 bases at V and 3 bases at J; junction bases unmatched: 16. The CDR3 totals 17 residues. Germline loops: CDR1 LNHDA, CDR2 SQIVND (reference sequence). In DNA, the CDR3 is TGTGCCAGTACCTACCTACTAACCGGGACAGGTCACTATGGCTACACCTTC. Amino acid sequence: CASTYLLTGTGHYGYTF.

J is TRBJ1-6 and V is TRBV6-5; perhaps TRBD1 as D (5 bases). The ends were cut back, 7 bases at V and 7 bases at J, with 11 bases in the middle. The CDR3 extends over 13 amino acids. The germline gives CDR1 MNHEY, CDR2 SVGAGI. The CDR3 spells CASNLEGNSPLHF. DNA of the CDR3: TGTGCCAGCAACTTGGAGGGGAATTCACCCCTCCACTTT.

This clone was detected only a few times. V usage is TRBV30 and J usage is TRBJ1-3; D is undetermined. V dropped 0 bases and J dropped 1 base, with 13 bases sitting between them. CDR1 GTSNPN and CDR2 SVGIG come from the germline V gene (reference sequence). This CDR3 comprises 16 residues. The CDR3 sequence: CAWSVFRRGSGNTIYF. The CDR3 nucleotides are TGTGCCTGGAGTGTATTCCGACGGGGTTCTGGAAACACCATATATTTT.

J is TRBJ1-3 and V is TRBV11-2, with TRBD1 matching over 7 bases. Germline CDR1 is SGHAT and CDR2 is FQNNGV. The CDR3 has 15 amino acids. Unmatched junction bases numbered 8, after V lost 5 bases and J lost 4 bases. This CDR3 is CASSPQGTRGNTIYF. The CDR3 DNA is TGTGCCAGCAGCCCACAGGGGACGAGAGGAAACACCATATATTTT. The whole variable domain, remainder taken from reference TRBV11-2 and TRBJ1-3, is EAGVAQSPRYKIIEKRQSVAFWCNPISGHATLYWYQQILGQGPKLLIQFQNNGVVDDSQLPKDRFSAERLKGVDSTLKIQPAKLEDSAVYLCASSPQGTRGNTIYFGEGSWLTVV.

The chain carries TRBV7-2 and TRBJ2-6; 14 bases agree with TRBD2. Germline V gene lookup returns CDR1 SGHTA and CDR2 FQGNSA. This CDR3 has 19 amino acids. Trimming cost V 2 bases and J 1 base; bases outside gene matches: 4. As DNA, the CDR3 is TGTGCCAGCAGCTTATCTGGACTAGCGGGGGGTTCTGGGGCCAACGTCCTGACTTTC. Translated: CASSLSGLAGGSGANVLTF.

This clone has just a few counts. The CDR3 end shows no conserved phenylalanine or tryptophan, and so a read error is likely. The DNA is omitted, as the CDR3 cannot be located on it reliably, and the CDR3 follows TCRdb's listing. The J gene is TRBJ1-6, the V gene TRBV6-1; no check of the table's D call, TRBD1, against the DNA was made. The V gene's germline CDR1 is MNHNS and CDR2 SASEGT. The CDR3 extends over 11 residues, inclusive of both ends. CDR3: CASSEQAVVTL.

The J gene is TRBJ1-5, the V gene TRBV9; TRBD1 matches 10 bases. Germline V lookup: CDR1 SGDLS, CDR2 YYNGEE. The CDR3 is 15 amino acids. The trim removed 1 base at V and 5 bases at J, leaving 3 bases unmatched. CDR3 sequence (DNA): TGTGCCAGCAGCGTAACCGGGACAGGGGATCAGCCCCAGCATTTT. Translated: CASSVTGTGDQPQHF.

The chain combines TRBV7-2 with TRBJ2-1; TRBD1 is a possible D gene (6 bases). Germline-derived CDR1 and CDR2 are SGHTA and FQGNSA. The CDR3 is made up of 13 amino acids. Trimming removed 7 bases from V and 10 bases from J, with 17 bases in between. The CDR3 DNA follows: TGTGCCAGCACCCATAAAACAGGGCTAGAGCAGTTCTTC. Translating gives CASTHKTGLEQFF.

The chain recombines TRBV4-3 with TRBJ1-3, with TRBD1 identical over 8 bases. The CDR3 is 16 amino acids. Germline assignment: CDR1 LGHNA and CDR2 YSLEER. The junction had 2 bases not matched to a gene; V was cut back by 1 base and J by 0 bases. Here the CDR3 reads CASSQVTGGSGNTIYF. CDR3 coding DNA: TGCGCCAGCAGCCAAGTTACAGGGGGCTCTGGAAACACCATATATTTT.

This clone was seen just once. The chain joins TRBV6-6 to TRBJ2-3, with 7 nucleotides matching TRBD1. The CDR3 is 15 amino acids. J lost 0 bases, V lost 0 bases, and 0 bases had no gene match. Germline CDR1 and CDR2: MNHNY and SVGAGI (reference sequence). CDR3 nucleotide sequence: TGTGCCAGCAGTTACTCGGGACAGAGCACAGATACGCAGTATTTT. Its translation is CASSYSGQSTDTQYF.

The gene calls are TRBV7-2 and TRBJ2-7; TRBD2 matches at 7 bases. The J segment lost 4 bases and the V segment lost 2 bases, leaving 8 bases of the junction unmatched. The CDR3 sequence is 15 residues long. Germline V gives CDR1 SGHTA, CDR2 FQGNSA. CDR3 amino acids: CASSLSGGAEYEQYF. DNA of the CDR3: TGTGCCAGCAGCTTATCGGGGGGTGCAGAATACGAGCAGTACTTC.

This chain links TRBV7-2 with TRBJ1-3, with D tentatively TRBD1 (5 bases). The V gene's germline CDR1 is SGHTA and CDR2 FQGNSA. Trimming cost V 2 bases and J 3 bases, with 23 bases left between them. This CDR3 has 19 amino acids. The CDR3 DNA reads as TGTGCCAGCAGCTTAAATCGGTTTGGAGCGGGGGATGGTGGAAACACCATATATTTT. Translated: CASSLNRFGAGDGGNTIYF.

This chain uses TRBV11-3 with TRBJ2-7, with D perhaps TRBD2 (5 bases). Germline-derived CDR1 and CDR2 are SGHNT and YENEEA. Trimming took 1 base from V and 1 from J, leaving 11 bases between them. The CDR3 runs to 15 residues. The CDR3 nucleotides read TGTGCCAGCAGCTTAGGCAATCGGGGATCCTACGAGCAGTACTTC. Translating it yields CASSLGNRGSYEQYF. The full variable domain, completed using reference TRBV11-3 and TRBJ2-7, is EAGVVQSPRYKIIEKKQPVAFWCNPISGHNTLYWYLQNLGQGPELLIRYENEEAVDDSQLPKDRFSAERLKGVDSTLKIQPAELGDSAVYLCASSLGNRGSYEQYFGPGTRLTVT.

This chain connects TRBV7-3 to TRBJ1-2, with TRBD1 matching over 8 bases. Germline loops: CDR1 SGHTA, CDR2 FQGTGA. V lost 4 bases, J lost 14 bases, and 9 bases stayed unmatched. CDR3 length equals 12 residues. CDR3 nucleotide sequence: TGTGCCAGCAGCTCCGGGACAGGTGAAAGGACCTTC. It codes for CASSSGTGERTF.

The V call is TRBV7-9, the J call TRBJ1-5, with TRBD1 identical over 9 bases. Germline values: CDR1 SEHNR, CDR2 FQNEAQ (reference sequence). CDR3 length equals 15 residues. J was trimmed by 3 bases and V by 1 base; bases with no gene match: 1. The CDR3: CASSLDRGPNQPQHF. CDR3 DNA: TGTGCCAGCAGCTTAGACAGGGGGCCCAATCAGCCCCAGCATTTT. Full variable domain (outside the CDR3, taken from reference TRBV7-9 and TRBJ1-5): DTGVSQNPRHKITKRGQNVTFRCDPISEHNRLYWYRQTLGQGPEFLTYFQNEAQLEKSRLLSDRFSAERPKGSFSTLEIQRTEQGDSAMYLCASSLDRGPNQPQHFGDGTRLSIL.

The chain links TRBV9 to TRBJ1-6; D is possibly TRBD1 (6 bases). The CDR3 loop spans 15 amino acids. V was pared by 2 bases and J by 7 bases, with 13 bases between. Germline loops: CDR1 SGDLS, CDR2 YYNGEE. The chain's CDR3 is CASSVGTSHNSPLHF. DNA of the CDR3: TGTGCCAGCAGCGTGGGGACAAGTCACAATTCACCCCTCCACTTT.